The 2 T cell receptor beta chains reported below all come from one sample, sequenced in a study of blood T cell repertoires in COVID-19. The data were produced by immunoSEQ multiplex PCR, yet TCRdb's version contains in-frame clones alone and is incomplete. The sample yields about 240,000 clones, about 90% seen once. The sample consisted of peripheral blood. The receptors derive from a man between 60 and 75 years old with acute or convalescent COVID-19.

The chain recombines TRBV19 with TRBJ1-2; 7 positions agree with TRBD1. J was trimmed by 2 bases and V by 5 bases; bases with no gene match: 5. The CDR3 is made up of 14 amino acids. The germline CDR1 and CDR2 sequences are LNHDA and SQIVND (reference sequence). CDR3 protein: CASSAQQGNYGYTF. The DNA of the CDR3 is TGTGCCAGTAGTGCACAACAGGGGAACTATGGCTACACCTTC.

The chain links TRBV6-5 to TRBJ1-5, with TRBD1 matching over 9 bases. CDR1 MNHEY and CDR2 SVGAGI come from the germline V gene. V dropped 2 bases and J dropped 6; count of bases not matched to a gene: 5. The length of the CDR3 is 15 residues. CDR3 loop: CASSYRGQGSQPQHF. CDR3 DNA sequence: TGTGCCAGCAGTTACAGAGGACAGGGGAGTCAGCCCCAGCATTTT.